A selection of T cell receptor beta chains follows, all from one sample in a study of vaccination effects on CD4 cells after COVID-19. Their target antigens are unknown. Sequencing was performed with immunoSEQ multiplex PCR; in TCRdb, only in-frame clones are kept and a portion is missing. This table holds 27,000 or so clones, about 83% found once. The source material was CD4+ T cells from PBMCs cultured with HCoV-NL63 spike peptides, sampled after COVID-19 vaccination. The receptors originated from a human donor who received a COVID-19 vaccine. Some clones in this sample may be carry-over from other donors' samples. Each CDR3 is given with its conserved first and last residue. D genes are given only for firm matches. Rows may omit the clone size; those that give it use once, few, many or a size class.

NA,NA,TRBJ2-3,TRBV14,CASRALAGADTQYF,TGTGCCAGCAGAGCACTAGCTGGGGCAGATACGCAGTATTTT
NA,TRBD1,TRBJ2-5,TRBV11-3,CASSFDRGETQYF,TGTGCCAGCAGCTTTGACAGGGGAGAGACCCAGTACTTC
NA,NA,TRBJ2-5,TRBV4-1,CASSQAENQETQYF,TGCGCCAGCAGCCAAGCAGAAAACCAAGAGACCCAGTACTTC
NA,TRBD2,TRBJ2-1,TRBV4-1,CASSQDRVPAGVNEQFF,TGCGCCAGCAGCCAAGATCGCGTACCAGCGGGGGTAAATGAGCAGTTCTTC
NA,NA,TRBJ1-2,TRBV6-6,CASSPQVAGGRNYGYTF,TGTGCCAGCAGTCCCCAGGTGGCCGGGGGCAGAAACTATGGCTACACCTTC
NA,NA,TRBJ1-1,TRBV28,CASRQNGLPQGSAFF,TGTGCCAGCAGACAAAATGGGCTGCCCCAAGGATCAGCTTTCTTT
once,TRBD1,TRBJ1-2,TRBV5-6,CASSPGQGNYGYTF,TGTGCCAGCAGCCCCGGACAGGGAAACTATGGCTACACCTTC
NA,NA,TRBJ2-2,TRBV9,CASSAGGTGNTGELFF,TGTGCCAGCAGCGCGGGGGGGACAGGGAACACCGGGGAGCTGTTTTTT
NA,NA,TRBJ1-1,TRBV3-1/TRBV3-2,CASSQTTTEAFF,TGTGCCAGCAGCCAAACAACGACTGAAGCTTTCTTT
NA,TRBD2,TRBJ2-5,TRBV18,CASSPPKVQAGGQLETQYF,TGTGCCAGCTCACCACCGAAAGTTCAAGCGGGGGGGCAGTTGGAGACCCAGTACTTC
NA,NA,TRBJ2-2,TRBV5-1,CASSPGSNTGELFF,TGCGCCAGCAGCCCGGGGTCGAACACCGGGGAGCTGTTTTTT
few,NA,TRBJ1-2,TRBV12-5,CASEPRPRYGYTF,TGTGCTAGTGAACCCAGACCCCGTTATGGCTACACCTTC
NA,NA,TRBJ2-3,TRBV4-1,CASSQVGYTDTQYF,TGCGCCAGCAGCCAAGTCGGATACACAGATACGCAGTATTTT
NA,NA,TRBJ2-4,TRBV6-5,CASKDRLNIQYF,TGTGCCAGCAAAGACCGATTAAACATTCAGTACTTC
NA,NA,TRBJ1-2,TRBV3-1/TRBV3-2,CASSQQGVYGYTF,TGTGCCAGCAGCCAACAGGGCGTCTATGGCTACACCTTC
few,NA,TRBJ1-6,TRBV9,CASSPDSGWNSPLHF,TGTGCCAGCAGCCCTGACAGCGGATGGAATTCACCCCTCCACTTT
NA,TRBD1,TRBJ2-1,TRBV6-4,CASGRGTDEQFF,TGTGCCAGCGGCAGAGGGACAGATGAGCAGTTCTTC
few,TRBD1,TRBJ1-1,TRBV7-3,CASSLGQGNTEAFF,TGTGCCAGCAGCTTGGGACAGGGGAACACTGAAGCTTTCTTT
NA,NA,TRBJ1-4,TRBV2,CASSEVRVRLGEKLFF,TGTGCCAGCAGTGAAGTAAGGGTCCGCTTGGGTGAAAAACTGTTTTTT
NA,NA,TRBJ1-1,TRBV10-1,CASSGFLGSYTEAFF,TGCGCCAGCAGTGGCTTTTTGGGGAGCTACACTGAAGCTTTCTTT
NA,NA,TRBJ1-1,TRBV27,CASSLRGNTEAFF,TGTGCCAGCAGTTTACGTGGGAACACTGAAGCTTTCTTT
NA,NA,TRBJ1-1,TRBV5-4,CASSAQGAANTEAFF,TGTGCCAGCAGCGCACAGGGCGCAGCGAACACTGAAGCTTTCTTT
NA,NA,TRBJ1-2,TRBV9,CASSGGLGYGYTF,TGTGCCAGCAGTGGAGGACTGGGCTATGGCTACACCTTC
NA,NA,TRBJ1-2,TRBV9,CASSVSGASLGYTF,TGTGCCAGCAGCGTATCCGGGGCTTCTCTTGGCTACACCTTC
NA,TRBD1,TRBJ1-1,TRBV28,CASFRPGQGSTEAFF,TGTGCCAGTTTTAGGCCCGGACAGGGAAGCACTGAAGCTTTCTTT
NA,NA,TRBJ1-5,TRBV7-8,CASTPQEIYSNQPQHF,TGTGCCAGCACCCCCCAGGAAATATATAGCAATCAGCCCCAGCATTTT
once,NA,TRBJ1-6,TRBV21-1,CASSLPQTVKITYSPLHF,TGTGCCAGCAGCCTCCCTCAGACGGTAAAGATAACCTATTCACCCCTCCACTTT
NA,TRBD1,TRBJ1-3,TRBV5-1,CASSVDRGTGNTIYF,TGCGCCAGCAGCGTCGACAGGGGAACTGGAAACACCATATATTTT
NA,NA,TRBJ2-5,TRBV2,CASSEPRGQETQYF,TGTGCCAGCAGTGAGCCCCGGGGCCAAGAGACCCAGTACTTC
NA,NA,TRBJ1-2,TRBV5-8,CASSFDSNYGYTF,TGTGCCAGCAGCTTCGACAGTAACTATGGCTACACCTTC
NA,NA,TRBJ1-2,TRBV28,CASSPDSISNYGYTF,TGTGCCAGCAGTCCAGACAGTATCTCCAACTATGGCTACACCTTC
few,NA,TRBJ1-2,TRBV19,CASSIPQGRDGYTF,TGTGCCAGTAGTATCCCGCAGGGGAGAGATGGCTACACCTTC
NA,NA,TRBJ1-3,TRBV4-3,CASSLQGSGNTIYF,TGCGCCAGCAGCCTTCAGGGCTCTGGAAACACCATATATTTT
NA,NA,TRBJ2-2,TRBV18,CASSPDLNTGELFF,TGTGCCAGCTCACCAGACTTGAACACCGGGGAGCTGTTTTTT
NA,NA,TRBJ1-6,TRBV5-8,CASRTGNESPLHF,TGTGCCAGCAGGACAGGAAATGAGTCACCCCTCCACTTT
NA,TRBD1,TRBJ2-5,TRBV6-6,CASSYLAGGRETQYF,TGTGCCAGCAGTTACTTGGCAGGGGGCCGGGAGACCCAGTACTTC
NA,NA,TRBJ1-1,TRBV9,CASSPRLGTPSTEAFF,TGTGCCAGCAGCCCCCGACTCGGGACGCCGAGCACTGAAGCTTTCTTT
NA,TRBD2,TRBJ2-2,TRBV24-1,CATTSGTNTGELFF,TGTGCCACAACTAGCGGGACTAACACCGGGGAGCTGTTTTTT
NA,NA,TRBJ1-2,TRBV5-5,CASSLEPGLNYGYTF,TGTGCCAGCAGCTTGGAACCGGGACTTAACTATGGCTACACCTTC
NA,NA,TRBJ2-6,TRBV7-9,CASSLREPGANVLTF,TGTGCCAGCAGCTTAAGGGAACCCGGGGCCAACGTCCTGACTTTC
NA,NA,TRBJ2-5,TRBV3-1/TRBV3-2,CASSQTLFAAETQYF,TGTGCCAGCAGCCAGACTTTATTTGCCGCCGAGACCCAGTACTTC
NA,NA,TRBJ2-5,TRBV6-5,CASRGTVHQETQYF,TGTGCCAGCAGGGGGACGGTGCACCAAGAGACCCAGTACTTC
NA,NA,TRBJ1-2,TRBV4-1,CASSQDGVYGYTF,TGCGCCAGCAGCCAAGACGGGGTATATGGCTACACCTTC
NA,TRBD1,TRBJ2-1,TRBV6-5,CASSVDRSGLNEQFF,TGTGCCAGCAGCGTGGACAGGTCGGGGCTCAATGAGCAGTTCTTC
once,TRBD2,TRBJ2-5,TRBV11-2,CASRRTSGGAEETQYF,TGTGCCAGCAGGAGGACTAGCGGGGGGGCCGAGGAGACCCAGTACTTC
NA,TRBD1,TRBJ1-1,TRBV2,CASRVAQGGMNTEAFF,TGTGCCAGCAGGGTAGCGCAGGGGGGGATGAACACTGAAGCTTTCTTT
NA,NA,TRBJ1-2,TRBV9,CASSVETGRPNYGYTF,TGTGCCAGCAGCGTAGAAACCGGCAGACCTAACTATGGCTACACCTTC
few,NA,TRBJ1-6,TRBV6-4,CASSLTVSPLHF,TGTGCCAGCAGTCTAACAGTTTCACCCCTCCACTTT
NA,NA,TRBJ1-4,TRBV6-5,CASRRPQGYEKLFF,TGTGCCAGCAGGAGACCGCAGGGGTATGAAAAACTGTTTTTT
NA,TRBD1,TRBJ2-6,TRBV5-1,CASSLEAGGFGANVLTF,TGCGCCAGCAGCTTGGAGGCAGGGGGCTTTGGGGCCAACGTCCTGACTTTC
NA,NA,TRBJ1-1,TRBV7-2,CASSFASGSEAFF,TGTGCCAGCAGCTTTGCTTCCGGGTCAGAGGCTTTCTTT
NA,NA,TRBJ2-5,TRBV29-1,CSVSPRRGQETQYF,TGCAGCGTCTCCCCCCGACGGGGGCAAGAGACCCAGTACTTC
NA,NA,TRBJ2-1,TRBV6-5,CASTLRGAGRNEQFF,TGTGCCAGCACCCTACGGGGGGCAGGGCGGAATGAGCAGTTCTTC